This TCR beta chain stems from a study of cytomegalovirus exposure and HLA in healthy donors. About the study: It was reported in a later analysis that the same platform had been used for the 120 validation repertoires as for the roughly 670 first-cohort repertoires. Study outcomes and limitations: In a later analysis, first-cohort TCR clusters were found to tend to co-occur in the 100 to 150 validation repertoires. Overall, approximately 180 TCR beta chains were annotated as cytomegalovirus-associated.

Donors came from a validation cohort of approximately 110 subjects, distinct from the first 666-subject cohort. Only in-frame clones appear in the TCRdb table, and some are missing; sequencing was by immunoSEQ multiplex PCR. The sample lists 120,000 or so clones, roughly 95% seen once, with 1.7% in the top ten. Concerning this clone: Its antigen is undetermined.

Looked up from germline, CDR1 is MDHEN and CDR2 is SYDVKM. J gave up 6 bases and V 2 bases, and 9 bases lay outside the gene matches. This CDR3 has 16 amino acids. The rearrangement joins TRBV28 to TRBJ2-2, with TRBD2 matching 7 bases. Sequencing was carried out using PBMCs. The clonotype was recovered from a man between 18 and 35 years old in good health and CMV-seronegative. The CDR3 DNA reads TGTGCCAGCAGTTTAGGAAGGACTAGTAAGCCCGGGGAGCTGTTTTTT. It encodes CASSLGRTSKPGELFF.